This T cell receptor (beta chain) derives from a study of T cell responses to AZD1222 COVID-19 vaccine. With regard to this clone: The antigen is unknown.

From germline, CDR1 is SEHNR and CDR2 FQNEAQ (reference sequence). The CDR3 runs to 16 residues. With V trimmed by 7 bases and J by 4 bases, 11 bases remained unmatched. Findings and caveats of the study: A mostly white British donor set with more females was recruited, and clonal diversity was possibly underestimated. As reported, nearly half of all spike-specific TCRs target variant regions that are unmutated.

Profiled with immunoSEQ multiplex PCR; TCRdb holds only in-frame clones, not every one. The sample consists of roughly 200,000 clones, around 94% of them appearing once. Sequences were derived from peripheral blood, sampled 28 days after the second dose of the MenACWY control vaccine. The gene calls are TRBV7-9 and TRBJ2-1; 9 bases agree with TRBD2. The TCR sequence derives from an adult who received the MenACWY meningococcal vaccine as a control. The CDR3 sequence is CASIPPGTSPYNEQFF. CDR3 bases: TGTGCCAGCATTCCTCCCGGGACTAGCCCTTACAATGAGCAGTTCTTC.